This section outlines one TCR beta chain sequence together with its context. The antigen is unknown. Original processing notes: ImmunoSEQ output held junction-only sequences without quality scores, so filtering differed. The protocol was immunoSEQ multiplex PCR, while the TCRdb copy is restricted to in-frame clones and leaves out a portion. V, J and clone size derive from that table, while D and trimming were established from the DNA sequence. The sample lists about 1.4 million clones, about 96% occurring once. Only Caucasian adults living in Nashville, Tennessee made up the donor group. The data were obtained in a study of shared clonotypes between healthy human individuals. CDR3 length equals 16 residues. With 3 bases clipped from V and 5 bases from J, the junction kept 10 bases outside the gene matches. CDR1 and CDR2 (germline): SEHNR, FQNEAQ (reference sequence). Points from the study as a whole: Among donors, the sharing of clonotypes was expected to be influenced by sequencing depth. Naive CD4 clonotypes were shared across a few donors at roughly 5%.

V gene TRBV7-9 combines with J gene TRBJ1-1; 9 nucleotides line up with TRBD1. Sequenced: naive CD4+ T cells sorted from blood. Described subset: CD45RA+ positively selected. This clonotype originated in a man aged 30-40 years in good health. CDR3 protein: CASSFLLGQGGTEAFF. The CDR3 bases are TGTGCCAGCAGCTTCCTCCTGGGACAGGGTGGAACTGAAGCTTTCTTT.